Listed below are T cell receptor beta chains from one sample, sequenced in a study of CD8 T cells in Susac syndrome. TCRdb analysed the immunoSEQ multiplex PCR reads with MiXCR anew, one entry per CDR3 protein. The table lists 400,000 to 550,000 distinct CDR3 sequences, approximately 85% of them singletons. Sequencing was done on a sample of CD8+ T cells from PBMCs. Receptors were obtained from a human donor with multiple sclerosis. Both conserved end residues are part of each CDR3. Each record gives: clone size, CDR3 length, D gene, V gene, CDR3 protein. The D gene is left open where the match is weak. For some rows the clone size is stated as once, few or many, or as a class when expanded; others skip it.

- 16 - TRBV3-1 CASSQDFGGDSYEQYF
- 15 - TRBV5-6 CASSNGQISYNEQFF
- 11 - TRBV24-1 CATSESGELFF
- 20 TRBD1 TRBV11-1 CASSLSSKKGQGRPGEKLFF
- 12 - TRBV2 CASGWRQETQYF
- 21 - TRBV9 CASSVGPWTTLALLGADTQYF
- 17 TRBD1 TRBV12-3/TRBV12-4 CASRETGTGIRAGGYTF
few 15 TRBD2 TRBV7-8 CASSTSGGLYNEQFF
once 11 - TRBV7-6 CASRGYNEKFF
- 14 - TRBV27 CASTPHPGFTEAFF
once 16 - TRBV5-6 CASSLAGRTGPNEQFF
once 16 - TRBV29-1 CSVEGVGYANTGELFF
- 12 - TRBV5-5 CASSFFFYEQYF
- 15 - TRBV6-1 CASSEGGGGYNEQFF
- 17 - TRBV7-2 CASSPLVGRPPYNEQFF
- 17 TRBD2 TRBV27 CASSLSIGGRGADTQYF
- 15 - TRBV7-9 CASSSYIRDGDGYTF
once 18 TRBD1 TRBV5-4 CASSLGAIDRVLTDTQYF
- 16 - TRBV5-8 CASSLGFGLNLYEQYF
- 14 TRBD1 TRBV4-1 CASSHPGQGPEAFF
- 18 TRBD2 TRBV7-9 CASSPRTSGPRIQETQYF
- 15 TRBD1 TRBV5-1 CASSLSTGGNQPQHF
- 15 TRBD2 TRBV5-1 CASSLAAFAGGEQFF
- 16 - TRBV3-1 CASSQLKRVLQETQYF
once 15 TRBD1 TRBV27 CASSLSGTASYEQYF
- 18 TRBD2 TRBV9 CASSVYLKREVDTGELFF
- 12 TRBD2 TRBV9 CASGTSDGEQYF
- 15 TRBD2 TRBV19 CASSIDSGEYNEQFF
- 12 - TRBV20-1 CSATLSNQPQHF
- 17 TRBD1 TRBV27 CASSLTGQGYWYTEAFF
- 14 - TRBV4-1 CASSHLQWNTEAFF
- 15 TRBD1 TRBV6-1 CASSIMTGLSYEQYF
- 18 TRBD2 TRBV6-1 CASSLLGLAGGPTGELFF
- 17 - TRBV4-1 CASSQVIQTGLGSPLHF
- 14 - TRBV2 CASSDVVVNTEAFF